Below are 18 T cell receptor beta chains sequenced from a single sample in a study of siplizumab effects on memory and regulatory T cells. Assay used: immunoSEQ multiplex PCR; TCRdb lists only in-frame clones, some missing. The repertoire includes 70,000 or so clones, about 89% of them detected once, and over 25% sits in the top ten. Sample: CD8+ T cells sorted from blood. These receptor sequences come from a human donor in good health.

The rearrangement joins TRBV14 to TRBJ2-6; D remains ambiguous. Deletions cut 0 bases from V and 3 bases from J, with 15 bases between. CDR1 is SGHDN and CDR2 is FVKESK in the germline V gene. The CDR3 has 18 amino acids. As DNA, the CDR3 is TGTGCCAGCAGCCAAGATCTGGTCCGGGTTCTTGGGGCCAACGTCCTGACTTTC. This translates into CASSQDLVRVLGANVLTF.

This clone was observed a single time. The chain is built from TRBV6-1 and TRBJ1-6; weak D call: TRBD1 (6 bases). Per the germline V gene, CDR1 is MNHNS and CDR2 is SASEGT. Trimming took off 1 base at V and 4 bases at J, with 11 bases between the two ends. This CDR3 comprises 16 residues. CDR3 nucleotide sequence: TGTGCCAGCAGTGAAGGGGGACACTTATATAATTCACCCCTCCACTTT. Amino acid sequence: CASSEGGHLYNSPLHF.

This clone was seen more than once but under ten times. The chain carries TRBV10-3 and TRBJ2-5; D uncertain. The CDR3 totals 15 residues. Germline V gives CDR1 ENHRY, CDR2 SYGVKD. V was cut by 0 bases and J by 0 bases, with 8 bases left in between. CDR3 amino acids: CAISESWQNQETQYF. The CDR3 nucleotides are TGTGCCATCAGTGAGTCATGGCAGAACCAAGAGACCCAGTACTTC.

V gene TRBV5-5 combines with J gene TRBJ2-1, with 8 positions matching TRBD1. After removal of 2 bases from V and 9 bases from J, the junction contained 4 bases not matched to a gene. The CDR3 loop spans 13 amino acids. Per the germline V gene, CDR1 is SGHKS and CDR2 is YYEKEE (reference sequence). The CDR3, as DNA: TGTGCCAGCAGCTTTCAGGGGGCAGGTGAGCAGTTCTTC. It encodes CASSFQGAGEQFF.

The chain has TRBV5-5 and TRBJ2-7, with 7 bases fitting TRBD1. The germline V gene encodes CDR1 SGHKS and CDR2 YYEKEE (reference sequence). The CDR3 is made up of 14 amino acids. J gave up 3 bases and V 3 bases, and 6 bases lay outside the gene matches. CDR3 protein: CASSWDSNYYEQYF. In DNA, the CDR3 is TGTGCCAGCAGCTGGGACAGTAACTACTACGAGCAGTACTTC.

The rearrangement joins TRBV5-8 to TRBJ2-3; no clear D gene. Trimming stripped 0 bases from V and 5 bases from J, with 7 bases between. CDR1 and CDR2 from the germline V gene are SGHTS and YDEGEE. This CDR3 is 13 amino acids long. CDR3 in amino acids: CASSLGSVDTQYF. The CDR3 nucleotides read TGTGCCAGCAGCTTGGGAAGCGTAGATACGCAGTATTTT.

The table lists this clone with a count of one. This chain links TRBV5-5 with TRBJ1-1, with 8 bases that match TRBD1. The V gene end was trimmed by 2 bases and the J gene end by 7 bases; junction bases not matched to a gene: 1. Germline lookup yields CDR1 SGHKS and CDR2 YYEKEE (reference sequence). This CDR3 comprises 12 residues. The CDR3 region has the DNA TGTGCCAGCAGCTTTGGGACAGGTGAAGCTTTCTTT. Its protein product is CASSFGTGEAFF.

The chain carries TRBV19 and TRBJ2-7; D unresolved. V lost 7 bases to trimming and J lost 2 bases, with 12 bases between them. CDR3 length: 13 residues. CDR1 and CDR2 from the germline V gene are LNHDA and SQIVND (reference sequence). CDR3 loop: CASTQNPAYEQYF. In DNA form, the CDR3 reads TGTGCCAGTACTCAAAACCCCGCCTACGAGCAGTACTTC. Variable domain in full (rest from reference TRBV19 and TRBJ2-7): DGGITQSPKYLFRKEGQNVTLSCEQNLNHDAMYWYRQDPGQGLRLIYYSQIVNDFQKGDIAEGYSVSREKKESFPLTVTSAQKNPTAFYLCASTQNPAYEQYFGPGTRLTVT.

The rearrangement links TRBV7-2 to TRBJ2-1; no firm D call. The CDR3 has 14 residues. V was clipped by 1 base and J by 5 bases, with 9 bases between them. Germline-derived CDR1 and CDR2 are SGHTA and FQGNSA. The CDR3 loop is CASSLVPSNNEQFF. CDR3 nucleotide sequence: TGTGCCAGCAGCTTAGTTCCCAGCAACAATGAGCAGTTCTTC.

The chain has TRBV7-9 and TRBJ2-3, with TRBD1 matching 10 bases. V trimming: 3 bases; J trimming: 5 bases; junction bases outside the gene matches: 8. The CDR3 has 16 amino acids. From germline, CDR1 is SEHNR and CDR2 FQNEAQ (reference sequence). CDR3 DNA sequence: TGTGCCAGCAGCTTCCCACCGACAGGGGGCGTAGATACGCAGTATTTT. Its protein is CASSFPPTGGVDTQYF.

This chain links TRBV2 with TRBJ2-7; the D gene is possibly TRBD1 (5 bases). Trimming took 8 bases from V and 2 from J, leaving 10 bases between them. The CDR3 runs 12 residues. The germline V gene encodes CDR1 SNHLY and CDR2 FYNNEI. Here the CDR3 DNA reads TGTGCCAGCTTAACAGGACCCTACGAGCAGTACTTC. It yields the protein CASLTGPYEQYF.

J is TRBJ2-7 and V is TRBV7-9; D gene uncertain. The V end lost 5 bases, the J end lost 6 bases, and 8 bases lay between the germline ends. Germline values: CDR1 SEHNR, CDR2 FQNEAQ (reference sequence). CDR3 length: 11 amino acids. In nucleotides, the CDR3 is TGTGCCAGCAGCACGTCTCCCGAGCAGTACTTC. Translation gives CASSTSPEQYF. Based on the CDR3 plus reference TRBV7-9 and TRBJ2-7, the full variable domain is DTGVSQNPRHKITKRGQNVTFRCDPISEHNRLYWYRQTLGQGPEFLTYFQNEAQLEKSRLLSDRFSAERPKGSFSTLEIQRTEQGDSAMYLCASSTSPEQYFGPGTRLTVT.

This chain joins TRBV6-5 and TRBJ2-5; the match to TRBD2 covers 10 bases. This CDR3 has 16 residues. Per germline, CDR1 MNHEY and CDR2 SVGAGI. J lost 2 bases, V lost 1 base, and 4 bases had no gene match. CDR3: CASSYYSGRQQETQYF. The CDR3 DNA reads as TGTGCCAGCAGTTACTATAGCGGGAGGCAACAAGAGACCCAGTACTTC.

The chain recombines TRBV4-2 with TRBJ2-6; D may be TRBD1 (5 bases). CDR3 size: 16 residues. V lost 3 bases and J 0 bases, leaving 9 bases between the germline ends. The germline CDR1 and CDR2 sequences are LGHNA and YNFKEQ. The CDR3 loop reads CASSQTENSGANVLTF. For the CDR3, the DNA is TGTGCCAGCAGCCAGACAGAAAACTCTGGGGCCAACGTCCTGACTTTC.

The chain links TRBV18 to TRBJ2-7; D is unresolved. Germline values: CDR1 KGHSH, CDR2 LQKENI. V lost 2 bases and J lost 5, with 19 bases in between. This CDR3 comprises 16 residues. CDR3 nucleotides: TGTGCCAGCTCACCAGGGCCCCCGGGCGGAGTTGACGAGCAGTACTTC. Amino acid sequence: CASSPGPPGGVDEQYF.

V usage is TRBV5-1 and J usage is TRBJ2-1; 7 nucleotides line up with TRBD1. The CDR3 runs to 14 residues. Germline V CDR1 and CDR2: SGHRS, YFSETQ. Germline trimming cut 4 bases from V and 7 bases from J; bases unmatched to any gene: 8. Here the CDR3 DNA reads TGCGCCAGCAGCGTGAATCCAGGGGGAAATGAGCAGTTCTTC. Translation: CASSVNPGGNEQFF.

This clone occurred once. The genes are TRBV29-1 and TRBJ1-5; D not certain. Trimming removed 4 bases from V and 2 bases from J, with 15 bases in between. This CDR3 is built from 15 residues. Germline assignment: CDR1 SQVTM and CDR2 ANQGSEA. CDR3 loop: CSVGARELGNQPQHF. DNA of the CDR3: TGCAGCGTTGGGGCTAGGGAGCTGGGCAATCAGCCCCAGCATTTT.

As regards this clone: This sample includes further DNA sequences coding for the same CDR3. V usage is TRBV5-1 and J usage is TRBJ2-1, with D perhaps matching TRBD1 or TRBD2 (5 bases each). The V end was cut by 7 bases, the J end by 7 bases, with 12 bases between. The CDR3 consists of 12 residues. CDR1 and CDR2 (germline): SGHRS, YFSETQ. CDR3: CASGYGGNEQFF. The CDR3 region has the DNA TGCGCCAGCGGATATGGGGGTAATGAGCAGTTCTTC.